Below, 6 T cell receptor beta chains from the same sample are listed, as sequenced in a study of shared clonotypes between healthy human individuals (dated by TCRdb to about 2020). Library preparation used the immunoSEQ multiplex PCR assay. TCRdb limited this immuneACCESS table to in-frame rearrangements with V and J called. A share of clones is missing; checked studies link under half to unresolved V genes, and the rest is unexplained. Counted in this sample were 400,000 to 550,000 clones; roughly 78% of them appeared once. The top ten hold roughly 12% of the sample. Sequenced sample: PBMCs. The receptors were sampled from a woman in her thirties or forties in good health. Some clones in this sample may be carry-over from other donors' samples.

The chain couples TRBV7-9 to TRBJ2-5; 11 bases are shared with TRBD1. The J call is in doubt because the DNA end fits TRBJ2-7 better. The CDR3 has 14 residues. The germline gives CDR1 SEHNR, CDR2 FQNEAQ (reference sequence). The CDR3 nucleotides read TGTGCCAGCAGCCGGGGACAGGGGGCCTACGAGCAGTACTTC. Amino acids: CASSRGQGAYEQYF.

The CDR3 DNA sequence: TGTGCCAGCAGCCCCGGACTAGCGGGAGGGCTCGAGGGGGCAGATACGCAGTATTTT. Translation gives CASSPGLAGGLEGADTQYF. The rearrangement uses TRBV4-2 and TRBJ2-3, with 15 bases matching TRBD2. This CDR3 spans 19 amino acids. Trimming at V came to 4 bases and at J to 4 bases, leaving 12 bases not matched to a gene. The V gene's germline CDR1 is LGHNA and CDR2 YNFKEQ.

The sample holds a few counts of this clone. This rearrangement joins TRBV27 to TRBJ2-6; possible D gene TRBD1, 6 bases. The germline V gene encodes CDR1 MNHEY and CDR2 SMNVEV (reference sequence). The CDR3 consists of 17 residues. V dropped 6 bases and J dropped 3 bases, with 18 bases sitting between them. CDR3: CASRGGRTGFGANVLTF. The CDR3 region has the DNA TGTGCCAGCAGAGGGGGTAGAACAGGTTTTGGGGCCAACGTCCTGACTTTC.

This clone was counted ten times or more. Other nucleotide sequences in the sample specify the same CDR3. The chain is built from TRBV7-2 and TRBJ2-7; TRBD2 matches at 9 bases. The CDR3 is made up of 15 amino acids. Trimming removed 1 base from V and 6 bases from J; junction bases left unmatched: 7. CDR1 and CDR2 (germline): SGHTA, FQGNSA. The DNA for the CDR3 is TGTGCCAGCAGCTTAGTTTTAGCGGGAGCTCGCGAGCAGTACTTC. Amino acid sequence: CASSLVLAGAREQYF. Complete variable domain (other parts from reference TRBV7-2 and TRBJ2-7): GAGVSQSPSNKVTEKGKDVELRCDPISGHTALYWYRQSLGQGLEFLIYFQGNSAPDKSGLPSDRFSAERTGGSVSTLTIQRTQQEDSAVYLCASSLVLAGAREQYFGPGTRLTVT.

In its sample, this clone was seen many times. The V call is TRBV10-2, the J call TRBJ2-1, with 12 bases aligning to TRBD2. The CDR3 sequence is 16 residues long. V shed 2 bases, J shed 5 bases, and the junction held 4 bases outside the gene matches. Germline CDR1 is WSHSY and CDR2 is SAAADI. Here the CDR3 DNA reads TGCGCCAGCAGTGAGCCAGGACTAGCGGGGAACAATGAGCAGTTCTTC. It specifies CASSEPGLAGNNEQFF.

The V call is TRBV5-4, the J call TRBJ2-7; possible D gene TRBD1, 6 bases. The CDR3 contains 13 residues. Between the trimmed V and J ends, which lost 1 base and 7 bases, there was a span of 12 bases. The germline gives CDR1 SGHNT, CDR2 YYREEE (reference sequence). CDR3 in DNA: TGTGCCAGCAGCTTGACCAGGGGAGAAGAGCAGTACTTC. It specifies CASSLTRGEEQYF. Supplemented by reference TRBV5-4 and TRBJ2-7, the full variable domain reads ETGVTQSPTHLIKTRGQQVTLRCSSQSGHNTVSWYQQALGQGPQFIFQYYREEENGRGNFPPRFSGLQFPNYSSELNVNALELDDSALYLCASSLTRGEEQYFGPGTRLTVT.